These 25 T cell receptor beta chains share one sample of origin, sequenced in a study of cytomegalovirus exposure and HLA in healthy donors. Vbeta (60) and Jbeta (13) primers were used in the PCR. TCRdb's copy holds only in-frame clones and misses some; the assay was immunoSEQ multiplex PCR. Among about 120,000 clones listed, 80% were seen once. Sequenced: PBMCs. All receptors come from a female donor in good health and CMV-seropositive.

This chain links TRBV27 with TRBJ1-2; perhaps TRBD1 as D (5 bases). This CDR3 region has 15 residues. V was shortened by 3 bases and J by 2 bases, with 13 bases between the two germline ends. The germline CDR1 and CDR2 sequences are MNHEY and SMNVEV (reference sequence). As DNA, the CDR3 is TGTGCCAGCAGTTTGTTGGGTACAGGCAACTATGGCTACACCTTC. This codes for CASSLLGTGNYGYTF.

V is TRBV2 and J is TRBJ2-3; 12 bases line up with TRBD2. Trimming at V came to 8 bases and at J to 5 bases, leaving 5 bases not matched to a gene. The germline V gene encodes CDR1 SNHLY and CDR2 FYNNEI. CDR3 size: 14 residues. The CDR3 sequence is CASSTSGGRDTQYF. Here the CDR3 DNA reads TGTGCCAGCTCGACTAGCGGGGGACGAGATACGCAGTATTTT.

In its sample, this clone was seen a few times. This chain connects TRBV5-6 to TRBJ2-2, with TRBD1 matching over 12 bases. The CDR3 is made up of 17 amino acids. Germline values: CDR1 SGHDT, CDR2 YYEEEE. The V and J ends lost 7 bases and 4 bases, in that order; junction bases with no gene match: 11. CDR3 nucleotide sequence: TGTGCCAGCCGCAAGACCGGGACAGGGGGCTTCACCGGGGAGCTGTTTTTT. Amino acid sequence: CASRKTGTGGFTGELFF.

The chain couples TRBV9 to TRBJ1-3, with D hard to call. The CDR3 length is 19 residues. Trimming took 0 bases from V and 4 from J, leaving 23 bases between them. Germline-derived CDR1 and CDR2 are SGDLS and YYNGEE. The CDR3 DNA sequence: TGTGCCAGCAGCGTAGCTGGAGGTGGGAGGGCCGGAGTCGGAAACACCATATATTTT. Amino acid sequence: CASSVAGGGRAGVGNTIYF.

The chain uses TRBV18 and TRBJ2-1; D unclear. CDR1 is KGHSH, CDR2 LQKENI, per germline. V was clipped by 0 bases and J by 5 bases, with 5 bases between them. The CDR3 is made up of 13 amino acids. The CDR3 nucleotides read TGTGCCAGCTCACCACCCGGTGACAATGAGCAGTTCTTC. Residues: CASSPPGDNEQFF. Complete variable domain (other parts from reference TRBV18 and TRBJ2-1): NAGVMQNPRHLVRRRGQEARLRCSPMKGHSHVYWYRQLPEEGLKFMVYLQKENIIDESGMPKERFSAEFPKEGPSILRIQQVVRGDSAAYFCASSPPGDNEQFFGPGTRLTVL.

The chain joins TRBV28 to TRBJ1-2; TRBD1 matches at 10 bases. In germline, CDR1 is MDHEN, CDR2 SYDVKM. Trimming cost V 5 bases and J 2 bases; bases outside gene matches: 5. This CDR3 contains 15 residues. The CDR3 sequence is CASSPSDRGNYGYTF. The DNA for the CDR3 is TGTGCCAGCAGTCCTTCGGACAGGGGGAACTATGGCTACACCTTC.

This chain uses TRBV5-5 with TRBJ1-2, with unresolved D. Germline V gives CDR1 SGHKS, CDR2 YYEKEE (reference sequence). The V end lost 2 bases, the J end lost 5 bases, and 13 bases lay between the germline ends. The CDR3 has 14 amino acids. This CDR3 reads CASSFGSESYGYTF. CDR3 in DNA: TGTGCCAGCAGCTTTGGATCGGAGTCTTATGGCTACACCTTC.

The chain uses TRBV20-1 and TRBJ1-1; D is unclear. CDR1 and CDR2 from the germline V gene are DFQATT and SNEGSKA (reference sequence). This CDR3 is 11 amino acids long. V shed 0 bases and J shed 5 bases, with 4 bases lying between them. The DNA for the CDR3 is TGCAGTGCTAGAGAGTATACTGAAGCTTTCTTT. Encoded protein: CSAREYTEAFF.

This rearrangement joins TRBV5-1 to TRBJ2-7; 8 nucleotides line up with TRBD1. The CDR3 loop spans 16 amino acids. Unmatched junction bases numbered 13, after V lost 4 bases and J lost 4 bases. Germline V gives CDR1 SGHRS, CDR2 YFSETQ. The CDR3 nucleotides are TGCGCCAGCAGCCAGTCAACAGGGGGTGGTCATTACGAGCAGTACTTC. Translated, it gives CASSQSTGGGHYEQYF.

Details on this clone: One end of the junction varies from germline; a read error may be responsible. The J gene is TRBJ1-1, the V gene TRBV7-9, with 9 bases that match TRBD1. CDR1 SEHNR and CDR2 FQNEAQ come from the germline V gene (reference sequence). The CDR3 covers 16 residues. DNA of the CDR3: TGTTCCAGCAGCTTAGTTCCGGGACAGGGTATCACTGAAGCTTTCTTT. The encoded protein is CSSSLVPGQGITEAFF.

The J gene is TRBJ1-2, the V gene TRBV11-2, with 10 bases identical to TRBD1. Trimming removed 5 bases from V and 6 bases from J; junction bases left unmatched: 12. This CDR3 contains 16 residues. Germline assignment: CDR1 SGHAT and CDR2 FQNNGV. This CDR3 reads CASSLQWGQGIHGYTF. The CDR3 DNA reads TGTGCCAGCAGCCTCCAGTGGGGACAGGGGATCCATGGCTACACCTTC. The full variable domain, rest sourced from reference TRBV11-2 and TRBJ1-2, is EAGVAQSPRYKIIEKRQSVAFWCNPISGHATLYWYQQILGQGPKLLIQFQNNGVVDDSQLPKDRFSAERLKGVDSTLKIQPAKLEDSAVYLCASSLQWGQGIHGYTFGSGTRLTVV.

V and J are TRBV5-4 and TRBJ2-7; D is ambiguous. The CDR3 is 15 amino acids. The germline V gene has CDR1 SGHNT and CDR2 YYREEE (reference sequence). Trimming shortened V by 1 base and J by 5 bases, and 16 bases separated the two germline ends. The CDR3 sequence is CASSLPGSLANEQYF. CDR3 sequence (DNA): TGTGCCAGCAGCTTGCCTGGTTCTCTCGCGAACGAGCAGTACTTC. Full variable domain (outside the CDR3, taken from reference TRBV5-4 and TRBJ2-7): ETGVTQSPTHLIKTRGQQVTLRCSSQSGHNTVSWYQQALGQGPQFIFQYYREEENGRGNFPPRFSGLQFPNYSSELNVNALELDDSALYLCASSLPGSLANEQYFGPGTRLTVT.

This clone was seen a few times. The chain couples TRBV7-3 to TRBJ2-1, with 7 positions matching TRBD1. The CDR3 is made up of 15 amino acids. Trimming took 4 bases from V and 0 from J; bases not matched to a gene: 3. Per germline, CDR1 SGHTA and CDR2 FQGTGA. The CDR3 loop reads CASSSRGPSYNEQFF. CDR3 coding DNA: TGTGCCAGCAGCTCAAGGGGGCCCTCCTACAATGAGCAGTTCTTC.

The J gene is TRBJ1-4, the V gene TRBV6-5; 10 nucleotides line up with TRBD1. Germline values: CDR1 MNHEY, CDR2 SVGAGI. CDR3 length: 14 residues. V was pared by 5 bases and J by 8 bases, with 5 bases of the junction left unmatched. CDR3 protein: CASSRQGAREKLFF. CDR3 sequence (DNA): TGTGCCAGCAGTAGACAGGGGGCGCGGGAAAAACTGTTTTTT.

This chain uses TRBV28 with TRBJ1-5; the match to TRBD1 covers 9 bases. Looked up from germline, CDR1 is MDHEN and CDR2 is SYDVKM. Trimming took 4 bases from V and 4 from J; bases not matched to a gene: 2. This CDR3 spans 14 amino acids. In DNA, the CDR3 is TGTGCCAGCAGTTCCGGGACAGGGAATCAGCCCCAGCATTTT. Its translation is CASSSGTGNQPQHF.

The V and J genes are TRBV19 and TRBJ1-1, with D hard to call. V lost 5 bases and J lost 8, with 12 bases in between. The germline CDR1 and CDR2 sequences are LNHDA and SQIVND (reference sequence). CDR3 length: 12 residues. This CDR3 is CASSPWTGEAFF. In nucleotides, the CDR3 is TGTGCCAGTAGTCCCTGGACGGGGGAAGCTTTCTTT.

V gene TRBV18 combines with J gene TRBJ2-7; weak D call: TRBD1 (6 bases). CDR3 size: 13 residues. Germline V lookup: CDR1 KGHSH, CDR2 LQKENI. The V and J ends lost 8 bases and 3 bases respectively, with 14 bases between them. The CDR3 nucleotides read TGTGCCAGCAGGGGTTTAGGGGGCTACGAGCAGTACTTC. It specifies CASRGLGGYEQYF.

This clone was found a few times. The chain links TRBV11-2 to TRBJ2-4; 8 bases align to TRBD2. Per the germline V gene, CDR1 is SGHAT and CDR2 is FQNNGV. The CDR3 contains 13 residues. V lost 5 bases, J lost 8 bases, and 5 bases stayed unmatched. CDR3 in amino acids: CASSRPGGDIQYF. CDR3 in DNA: TGTGCCAGCAGCCGACCCGGGGGGGACATTCAGTACTTC.

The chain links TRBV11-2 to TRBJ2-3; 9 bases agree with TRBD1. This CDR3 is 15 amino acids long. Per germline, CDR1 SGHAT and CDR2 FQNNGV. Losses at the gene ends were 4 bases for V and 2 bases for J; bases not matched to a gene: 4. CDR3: CASSWDREFTDTQYF. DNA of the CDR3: TGTGCCAGCAGCTGGGACAGGGAATTCACAGATACGCAGTATTTT.

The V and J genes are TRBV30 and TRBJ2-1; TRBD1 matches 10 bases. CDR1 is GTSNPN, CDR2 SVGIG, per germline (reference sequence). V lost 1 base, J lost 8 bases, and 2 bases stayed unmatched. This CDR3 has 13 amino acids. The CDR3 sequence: CAWSETGGDEQFF. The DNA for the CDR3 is TGTGCCTGGAGTGAGACAGGGGGCGATGAGCAGTTCTTC.

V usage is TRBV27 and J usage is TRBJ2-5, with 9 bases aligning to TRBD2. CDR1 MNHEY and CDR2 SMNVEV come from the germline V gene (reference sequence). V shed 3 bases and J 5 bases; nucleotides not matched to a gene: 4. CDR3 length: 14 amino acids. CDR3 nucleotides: TGTGCCAGCAGTTTCAGGACTAGCGAGGAGACCCAGTACTTC. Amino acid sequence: CASSFRTSEETQYF.

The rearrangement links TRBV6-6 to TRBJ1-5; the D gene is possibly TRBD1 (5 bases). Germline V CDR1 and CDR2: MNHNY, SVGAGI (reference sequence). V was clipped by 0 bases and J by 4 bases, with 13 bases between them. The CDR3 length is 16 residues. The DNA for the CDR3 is TGTGCCAGCAGTTACTCGGAGGGGCGTGCAAATCAGCCCCAGCATTTT. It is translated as CASSYSEGRANQPQHF.

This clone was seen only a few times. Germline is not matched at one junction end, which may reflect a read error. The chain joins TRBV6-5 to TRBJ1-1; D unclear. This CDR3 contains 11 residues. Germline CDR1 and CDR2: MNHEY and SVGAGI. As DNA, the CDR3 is TGTGCCAGCAGTTACGCGAGCGAAGTTTTCTTT. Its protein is CASSYASEVFF.

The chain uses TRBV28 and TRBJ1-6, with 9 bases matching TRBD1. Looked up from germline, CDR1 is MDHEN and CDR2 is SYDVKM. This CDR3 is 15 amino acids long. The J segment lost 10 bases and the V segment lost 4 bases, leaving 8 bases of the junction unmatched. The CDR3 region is CASSSPGQGKSPLHF. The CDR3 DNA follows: TGTGCCAGCAGTTCCCCGGGACAGGGAAAATCACCCCTCCACTTT.

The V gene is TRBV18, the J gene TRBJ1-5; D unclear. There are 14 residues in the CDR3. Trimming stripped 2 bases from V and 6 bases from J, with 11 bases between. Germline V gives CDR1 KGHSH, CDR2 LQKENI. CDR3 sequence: CASSPKADSQPQHF. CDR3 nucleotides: TGTGCCAGCTCACCAAAGGCGGACTCTCAGCCCCAGCATTTT.